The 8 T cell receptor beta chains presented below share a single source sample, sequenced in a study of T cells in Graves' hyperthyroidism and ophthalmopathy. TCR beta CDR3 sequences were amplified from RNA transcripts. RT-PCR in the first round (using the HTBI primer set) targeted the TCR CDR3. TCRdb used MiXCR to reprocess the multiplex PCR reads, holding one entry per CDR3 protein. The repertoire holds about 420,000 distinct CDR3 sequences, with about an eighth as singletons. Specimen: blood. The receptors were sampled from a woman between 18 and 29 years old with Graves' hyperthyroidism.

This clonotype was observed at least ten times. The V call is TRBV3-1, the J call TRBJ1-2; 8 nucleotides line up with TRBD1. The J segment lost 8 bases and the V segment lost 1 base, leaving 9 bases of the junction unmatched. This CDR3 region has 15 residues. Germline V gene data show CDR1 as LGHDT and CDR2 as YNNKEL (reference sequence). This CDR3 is CASSQGTGGVRGYTF. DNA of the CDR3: TGTGCCAGCAGCCAAGGTACAGGGGGGGTGAGAGGCTACACCTTC.

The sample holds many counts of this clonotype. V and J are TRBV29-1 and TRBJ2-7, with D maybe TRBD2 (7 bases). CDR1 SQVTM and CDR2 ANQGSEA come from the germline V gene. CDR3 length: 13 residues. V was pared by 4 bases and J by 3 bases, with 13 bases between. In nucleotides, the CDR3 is TGCAGCGTTGCGGGGGGCGGCGTCTACGAGCAGTACTTC. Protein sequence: CSVAGGGVYEQYF.

The DNA of the CDR3 is TGTGCCAGCGGAAATAGCGGGAGTCAGACCCAGTACTTC. Protein sequence: CASGNSGSQTQYF. This chain connects TRBV7-9 to TRBJ2-5, with 9 bases fitting TRBD2. The V and J ends lost 8 bases and 6 bases, in that order; junction bases with no gene match: 7. This CDR3 is built from 13 residues. Germline V gene sequence: CDR1 SEHNR, CDR2 FQNEAQ (reference sequence).

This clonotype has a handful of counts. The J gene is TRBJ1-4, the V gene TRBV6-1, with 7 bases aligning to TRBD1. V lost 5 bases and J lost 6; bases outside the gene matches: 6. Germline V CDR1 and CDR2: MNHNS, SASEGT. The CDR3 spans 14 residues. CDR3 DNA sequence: TGTGCCAGCAGTCCGACAGGGCCTTATGAAAAACTGTTTTTT. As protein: CASSPTGPYEKLFF.

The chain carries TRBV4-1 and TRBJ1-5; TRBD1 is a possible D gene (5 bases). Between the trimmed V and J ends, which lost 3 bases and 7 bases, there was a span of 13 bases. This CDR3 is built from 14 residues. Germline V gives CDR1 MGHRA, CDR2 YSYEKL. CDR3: CASSQTPRDQPQHF. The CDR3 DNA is TGCGCCAGCAGCCAGACACCAAGGGACCAGCCCCAGCATTTT.

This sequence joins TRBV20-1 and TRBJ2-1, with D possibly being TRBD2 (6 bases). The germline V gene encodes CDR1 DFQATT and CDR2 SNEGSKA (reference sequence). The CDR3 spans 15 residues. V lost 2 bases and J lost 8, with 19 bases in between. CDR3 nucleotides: TGCAGTGCTAGACGTTTGGACGGGAGCATCCATGAGCAGTTCTTC. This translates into CSARRLDGSIHEQFF.

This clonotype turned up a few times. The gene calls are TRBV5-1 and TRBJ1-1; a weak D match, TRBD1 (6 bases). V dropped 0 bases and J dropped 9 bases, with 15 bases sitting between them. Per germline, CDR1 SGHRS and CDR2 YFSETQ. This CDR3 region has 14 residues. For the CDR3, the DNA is TGCGCCAGCAGCTTGGATGCCCTGGACAGCCAAGCTTTCTTT. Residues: CASSLDALDSQAFF.

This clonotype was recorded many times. The CDR3 reads CASSTTSGRAYGGELFF. CDR3 nucleotides: TGTGCCAGCAGCACGACTAGCGGGAGGGCCTACGGCGGGGAGCTGTTTTTT. The gene calls are TRBV28 and TRBJ2-2; 14 nucleotides match TRBD2. The V and J ends lost 6 bases and 7 bases, in that order; junction bases with no gene match: 10. The germline CDR1 and CDR2 sequences are MDHEN and SYDVKM. This CDR3 has 17 residues.